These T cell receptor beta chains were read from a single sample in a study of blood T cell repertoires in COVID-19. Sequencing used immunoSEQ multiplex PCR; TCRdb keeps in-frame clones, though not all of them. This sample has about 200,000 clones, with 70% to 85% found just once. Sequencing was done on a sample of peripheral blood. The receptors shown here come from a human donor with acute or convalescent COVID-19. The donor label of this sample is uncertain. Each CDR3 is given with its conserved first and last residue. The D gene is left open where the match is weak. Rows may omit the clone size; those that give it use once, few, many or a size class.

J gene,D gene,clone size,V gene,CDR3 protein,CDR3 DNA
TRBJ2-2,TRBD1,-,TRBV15,CATSRRTGDTGELFF,TGTGCCACCAGCAGACGGACAGGGGACACCGGGGAGCTGTTTTTT
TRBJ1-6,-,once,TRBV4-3,CASSQDWATEKNSPLHF,TGCGCCAGCAGCCAAGATTGGGCGACAGAGAAGAATTCACCCCTCCACTTT
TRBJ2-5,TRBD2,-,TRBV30,CAFTTGTSGRKTQYF,TGTGCCTTTACCACGGGGACTAGCGGGAGGAAGACCCAGTACTTC
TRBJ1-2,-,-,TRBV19,CASSPGTRNLYGYTF,TGTGCCAGTAGCCCCGGGACACGAAACCTCTATGGCTACACCTTC
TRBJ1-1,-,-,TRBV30,CAWSVGLNTEAFF,TGTGCCTGGAGTGTGGGGCTGAACACTGAAGCTTTCTTT
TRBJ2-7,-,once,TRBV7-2,CASSSPKGGVYEQYF,TGTGCCAGCAGCTCACCGAAGGGCGGGGTTTACGAGCAGTACTTC
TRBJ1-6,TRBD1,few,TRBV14,CASSLDRGWSPLHF,TGTGCCAGCAGCCTGGACAGGGGGTGGTCACCCCTCCACTTT
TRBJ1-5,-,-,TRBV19,CASRRENSNQPQHF,TGTGCCTCCAGGCGGGAGAATAGCAATCAGCCCCAGCATTTT
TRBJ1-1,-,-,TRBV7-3,CASSASADRLTEAFF,TGTGCCAGCAGCGCCTCCGCTGACAGGCTTACTGAAGCTTTCTTT
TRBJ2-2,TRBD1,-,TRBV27,CASTSGGLNTGELFF,TGTGCCAGCACCTCAGGGGGCCTGAACACCGGGGAGCTGTTTTTT
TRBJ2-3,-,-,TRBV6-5,CASSYGGSTDTQYF,TGTGCCAGCAGTTACGGCGGTAGCACAGATACGCAGTATTTT
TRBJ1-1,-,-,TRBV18,CASLAGGGTEAFF,TGTGCCAGTCTGGCGGGGGGGGGCACTGAAGCTTTCTTT
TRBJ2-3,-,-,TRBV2,CASSEGYGDTQYF,TGTGCCAGCAGTGAGGGTTACGGGGATACGCAGTATTTT
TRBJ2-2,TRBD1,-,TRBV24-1,CATSDSGTGSTGELFF,TGTGCCACCAGTGATTCCGGGACAGGGAGCACCGGGGAGCTGTTTTTT
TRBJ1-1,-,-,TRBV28,CASRPNGRSNTEAFF,TGTGCCAGCAGACCCAATGGGAGGTCAAACACTGAAGCTTTCTTT
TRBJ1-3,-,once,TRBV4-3,CASSQSTGTGNTIYF,TGCGCCAGCAGCCAATCAACAGGGACTGGAAACACCATATATTTT
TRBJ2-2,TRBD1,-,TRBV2,CASIKGTGGTGELFF,TGTGCCAGCATAAAGGGGACAGGGGGCACCGGGGAGCTGTTTTTT
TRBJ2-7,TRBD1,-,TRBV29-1,CSVGGTGGGNEQYF,TGCAGCGTTGGGGGCACAGGGGGCGGTAACGAGCAGTACTTC
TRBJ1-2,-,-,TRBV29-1,CSVQDRSSNYGYTF,TGCAGCGTTCAGGATCGCTCCTCTAACTATGGCTACACCTTC
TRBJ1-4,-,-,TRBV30,CAWSTGRGEKLFF,TGTGCCTGGAGTACGGGCCGCGGGGAAAAACTGTTTTTT
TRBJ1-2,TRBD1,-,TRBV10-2,CASSPGQGNYGYTF,TGCGCCAGCAGTCCGGGACAGGGAAACTATGGCTACACCTTC
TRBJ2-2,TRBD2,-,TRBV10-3,CAITGGTSGTANTGELFF,TGTGCCATCACCGGAGGGACTAGCGGGACCGCGAACACCGGGGAGCTGTTTTTT
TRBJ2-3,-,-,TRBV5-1,CASSLDWLARGNDTQYF,TGCGCCAGCAGCTTGGACTGGCTCGCCAGGGGTAATGATACGCAGTATTTT
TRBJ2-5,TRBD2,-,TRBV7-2,CASTGGRVETQYF,TGTGCCAGCACTGGCGGGAGGGTGGAGACCCAGTACTTC
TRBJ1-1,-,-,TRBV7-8,CASSSGHRNEAFF,TGTGCCAGCAGCTCCGGACATAGGAATGAAGCTTTCTTT
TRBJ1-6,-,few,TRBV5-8,CASSLQTGVGNSPLHF,TGTGCCAGCAGCTTGCAAACAGGAGTAGGGAATTCACCCCTCCACTTT